This TCR beta chain derives from a study of blood T cell repertoires in COVID-19. About the research overall: Acute and convalescent COVID-19 samples came from the United States, Italy and Spain.

V was clipped by 8 bases and J by 8 bases, with 15 bases between them. The CDR3 consists of 11 residues. Germline-derived CDR1 and CDR2 are GTSNPN and SVGIG (reference sequence). Repertoires were generated with immunoSEQ multiplex PCR, while TCRdb's copy carries only in-frame clones and drops some. This table holds about 290,000 clones, just under 85% found once. Material: peripheral blood. The sequence derives from a woman in her forties or fifties with active or convalescent COVID-19. The J gene is TRBJ1-1, the V gene TRBV30; D is unresolved. The CDR3 spells CAGAPEGEAFF. For the CDR3, the DNA is TGTGCCGGCGCGCCCGAGGGAGAAGCTTTCTTT.